The 22 T cell receptor beta chains below all came from one sample that was sequenced in a study of Graves' ophthalmopathy and Graves' hyperthyroidism. TCR beta CDR3 amplification used RNA transcripts. An opening RT-PCR round employed HTBI primers and preceded a second-round multiplex PCR. TCRdb reprocessed the multiplex PCR reads via MiXCR and lists one record per CDR3 protein. Among hundreds of thousands of distinct CDR3 sequences listed, about 38% were seen once. Source material: peripheral blood. All receptors come from an adult man with Graves' ophthalmopathy.

This chain connects TRBV29-1 to TRBJ1-2; D is possibly TRBD1 (6 bases). CDR1 SQVTM and CDR2 ANQGSEA come from the germline V gene. V was clipped by 1 base and J by 4 bases, with 13 bases between them. CDR3 length equals 14 residues. The CDR3 nucleotides read TGCAGCGTTGAAGTCCGGGGGCGGGCCTATGGCTACACCTTC. This translates into CSVEVRGRAYGYTF. Based on the CDR3 plus reference TRBV29-1 and TRBJ1-2, the full variable domain is SAVISQKPSRDICQRGTSLTIQCQVDSQVTMMFWYRQQPGQSLTLIATANQGSEATYESGFVIDKFPISRPNLTFSTLTVSNMSPEDSSIYLCSVEVRGRAYGYTFGSGTRLTVV.

This clonotype was seen repeatedly, ten times or more. This chain connects TRBV27 to TRBJ1-2; D uncertain. Looked up from germline, CDR1 is MNHEY and CDR2 is SMNVEV (reference sequence). The CDR3 has 14 residues. With 5 bases removed from V and 0 bases from J, the gap between germline ends came to 10 bases. CDR3 in DNA: TGTGCCAGCAGTAAGGGCACCCCTAACTATGGCTACACCTTC. Protein product: CASSKGTPNYGYTF.

Only a few counts were recorded for this clonotype. At one of its ends the junction is not consistent with the germline gene, which may arise from a read error. This rearrangement joins TRBV7-2 to TRBJ2-2; 7 bases fit TRBD1. The CDR3 consists of 17 residues. Germline CDR1 is SGHTA and CDR2 is FQGNSA. The CDR3 reads CASSQVQTGLVTGELFF. The CDR3 DNA reads as TGCGCCAGCAGCCAAGTCCAGACAGGGTTGGTCACCGGGGAGCTGTTTTTT.

To note about this clonotype: The junction and the germline gene differ at one end; a read error may be behind it. This rearrangement joins TRBV4-1 to TRBJ1-1; tentative D call: TRBD1 (6 bases). The CDR3 totals 15 residues. Per germline, CDR1 MGHRA and CDR2 YSYEKL. CDR3 sequence: CASSHLSAGDTGAFF. In DNA, the CDR3 is TGCGCCAGCAGCCATCTATCAGCGGGGGACACTGGAGCTTTCTTT.

Ten or more counts support this clonotype. The chain employs TRBV7-9 and TRBJ1-1; D is unresolved. The germline gives CDR1 SEHNR, CDR2 FQNEAQ (reference sequence). Deletions cut 3 bases from V and 3 bases from J, with 11 bases between. The CDR3 consists of 14 residues. DNA for the CDR3: TGTGCCAGCAGCTTGGCTTTTGGGGACACTGAAGCTTTCTTT. Its translation is CASSLAFGDTEAFF.

This clonotype was observed a handful of times. The chain uses TRBV11-2 and TRBJ2-7; D is possibly TRBD2 (6 bases). CDR3 length: 14 amino acids. Germline CDR1 and CDR2: SGHAT and FQNNGV. Trimming left V 4 bases short and J 7 bases short, with 17 bases between. CDR3 in DNA: TGTGCCAGCAGCTCCGGGGGACCCAAGGTGGAGCAGTACTTC. Translation gives CASSSGGPKVEQYF.

The rearrangement links TRBV7-9 to TRBJ1-3; D unresolved. Per the germline V gene, CDR1 is SEHNR and CDR2 is FQNEAQ (reference sequence). This CDR3 spans 11 amino acids. V lost 5 bases and J 8 bases, leaving 7 bases between the germline ends. The CDR3 nucleotides are TGTGCCAGCAGCCGGTGGGACACCATATATTTT. It translates to CASSRWDTIYF.

This clonotype came up a few times. The chain recombines TRBV2 with TRBJ2-3; 9 positions agree with TRBD1. This CDR3 has 17 amino acids. V lost 6 bases and J lost 4; bases outside the gene matches: 14. Germline V CDR1 and CDR2: SNHLY, FYNNEI. CDR3 nucleotide sequence: TGTGCCAGCAGAGTAGGAAACAGGGGGCATCGGGCAGATACGCAGTATTTT. Protein product: CASRVGNRGHRADTQYF.

This clonotype was seen at least ten times. J is TRBJ1-6 and V is TRBV7-2, with a possible D match to TRBD1 (5 bases). The ends were cut back, 7 bases at V and 7 bases at J, with 11 bases in the middle. CDR1 is SGHTA and CDR2 is FQGNSA in the germline V gene. This CDR3 contains 13 residues. In DNA, the CDR3 is TGTGCCAGCAACCAGGGTCTCAATTCACCCCTCCACTTT. Its protein product is CASNQGLNSPLHF. The full variable domain, in which reference TRBV7-2 and TRBJ1-6 provide the parts outside the CDR3, is GAGVSQSPSNKVTEKGKDVELRCDPISGHTALYWYRQSLGQGLEFLIYFQGNSAPDKSGLPSDRFSAERTGGSVSTLTIQRTQQEDSAVYLCASNQGLNSPLHFGNGTRLTVT.

This clonotype was recorded only once. V gene TRBV15 combines with J gene TRBJ1-1; 7 bases are a match to TRBD1. This CDR3 has 16 residues. Germline V gene sequence: CDR1 LNHNV, CDR2 YYDKDF (reference sequence). The V segment lost 0 bases and the J segment 2 bases; nucleotides outside the gene matches: 6. The CDR3 DNA sequence: TGTGCCACCAGCAGAGACAGGGGGGAGGGAAACACTGAAGCTTTCTTT. It codes for CATSRDRGEGNTEAFF.

This clonotype was seen once. The gene calls are TRBV19 and TRBJ2-7; TRBD1 might be the D (5 bases). The V end lost 5 bases, the J end lost 3 bases, and 11 bases lay between the germline ends. This CDR3 is built from 13 residues. The germline CDR1 and CDR2 sequences are LNHDA and SQIVND (reference sequence). In DNA form, the CDR3 reads TGTGCCAGTAGTGTGTGGCAGGGCTACGAGCAGTACTTC. Translating it yields CASSVWQGYEQYF.

As regards this clonotype: The junction shows a germline mismatch at one end, possibly a read error. The chain employs TRBV10-3 and TRBJ1-5, with 7 positions matching TRBD1. The germline V gene has CDR1 ENHRY and CDR2 SYGVKD. The CDR3 is made up of 14 amino acids. In DNA form, the CDR3 reads TGTGCCAGCAGTTACCTAGGGACAGATCAGCCCCAGCATTTT. It translates to CASSYLGTDQPQHF.

The DNA for the CDR3 is TGCAGTACTCGTCCCACAGGGAGGATGAACACTGAAGCTTTCTTT. It is translated as CSTRPTGRMNTEAFF. The chain recombines TRBV20-1 with TRBJ1-1, with D possibly matching TRBD1 (6 bases). Germline V CDR1 and CDR2: DFQATT, SNEGSKA (reference sequence). The V gene lost 8 bases and the J gene lost 0 bases, with 19 bases spanning the gap. The CDR3 is 15 residues long.

This clonotype has just a few counts. The chain has TRBV5-1 and TRBJ2-7; 7 nucleotides align to TRBD2. Germline V gives CDR1 SGHRS, CDR2 YFSETQ. Unmatched junction bases numbered 10, after V lost 0 bases and J lost 7 bases. This CDR3 spans 15 amino acids. The CDR3, as DNA: TGCGCCAGCAGCTTGGATACGGGGGGTCGGGGAGAGCAGTACTTC. It codes for CASSLDTGGRGEQYF. The full variable domain, in which reference TRBV5-1 and TRBJ2-7 provide the parts outside the CDR3, is KAGVTQTPRYLIKTRGQQVTLSCSPISGHRSVSWYQQTPGQGLQFLFEYFSETQRNKGNFPGRFSGRQFSNSRSEMNVSTLELGDSALYLCASSLDTGGRGEQYFGPGTRLTVT.

This clonotype has more than one count but fewer than ten. The chain is built from TRBV6-5 and TRBJ1-5, with D possibly TRBD1 on 6 matching bases. This CDR3 is built from 15 residues. Per germline, CDR1 MNHEY and CDR2 SVGAGI. Trimming stripped 0 bases from V and 5 bases from J, with 11 bases between. In DNA, the CDR3 is TGTGCCAGCAGTTACTCGGGGGGCTTTGATCAGCCCCAGCATTTT. It codes for CASSYSGGFDQPQHF.

This clonotype has a count of ten or more. This rearrangement joins TRBV29-1 to TRBJ1-1; a possible D gene is TRBD1 (5 bases). The CDR3 spans 13 residues. Germline V gene sequence: CDR1 SQVTM, CDR2 ANQGSEA. Trimming removed 8 bases from V and 5 bases from J, with 18 bases in between. The CDR3: CSFVRGGGTEAFF. The CDR3 DNA reads TGCAGCTTCGTAAGGGGAGGAGGGACTGAAGCTTTCTTT.

This clonotype was counted between two and nine times. This sequence joins TRBV2 and TRBJ1-2; D may be TRBD1 (6 bases). This CDR3 region has 15 residues. Trimming removed 5 bases at V and 4 bases at J, with 17 bases between. CDR1 and CDR2 from the germline V gene are SNHLY and FYNNEI. The CDR3 protein is CASSLKGGPSYGYTF. The CDR3 DNA follows: TGTGCCAGCAGTCTGAAGGGGGGCCCCTCCTATGGCTACACCTTC.

This sequence joins TRBV7-8 and TRBJ1-5; D remains ambiguous. The CDR3 runs to 16 residues. Looked up from germline, CDR1 is SGHVS and CDR2 is FQNEAQ. V was pared by 4 bases and J by 0 bases, with 13 bases between. CDR3 DNA sequence: TGTGCCAGCAGCTATCCCCGTTTCTATAGCAATCAGCCCCAGCATTTT. Translating gives CASSYPRFYSNQPQHF.

The chain links TRBV10-3 to TRBJ1-5, with TRBD1 matching 7 bases. J lost 4 bases, V lost 8 bases, and 8 bases had no gene match. This CDR3 is built from 14 residues. The V gene's germline CDR1 is ENHRY and CDR2 SYGVKD. CDR3 loop: CAIAGGQLNQPQHF. The CDR3 region has the DNA TGTGCCATCGCGGGGGGACAGCTAAATCAGCCCCAGCATTTT.

The V call is TRBV20-1, the J call TRBJ2-2; 9 nucleotides agree with TRBD1. This CDR3 is built from 16 residues. V trimming: 2 bases; J trimming: 3 bases; junction bases outside the gene matches: 7. CDR1 and CDR2 from the germline V gene are DFQATT and SNEGSKA (reference sequence). CDR3 DNA sequence: TGCAGTGCTAGACAAACCGGGACAGGGCACACCGGGGAGCTGTTTTTT. Translating gives CSARQTGTGHTGELFF.

This clonotype was observed at least ten times. This sequence joins TRBV7-8 and TRBJ1-1; D not certain. V lost 8 bases and J 0 bases, leaving 10 bases between the germline ends. This CDR3 spans 13 amino acids. Germline lookup yields CDR1 SGHVS and CDR2 FQNEAQ. The CDR3, as DNA: TGTGCCAGCTCGTCGGGAATGAACACTGAAGCTTTCTTT. This encodes CASSSGMNTEAFF.

This clonotype was recorded many times. The chain is built from TRBV7-3 and TRBJ1-3, with D perhaps TRBD1 (6 bases). The germline CDR1 and CDR2 sequences are SGHTA and FQGTGA. CDR3 size: 18 residues. V was pared by 4 bases and J by 0 bases, with 19 bases between. The CDR3 region is CASSSNRDTGFSGNTIYF. The CDR3 bases are TGTGCCAGCAGCTCTAACCGGGACACCGGTTTCTCTGGAAACACCATATATTTT.